Following are 30 T cell receptor beta chains from one sample sequenced in a study of early T cells in non-severe SARS-CoV-2 infection. TCRdb re-analysed the 5' RACE reads in MiXCR, keeping a single row per CDR3 protein. The table has about 100,000 distinct CDR3 sequences, approximately 10% seen once. Input material: whole blood. The receptors were sampled from an adult who was a healthcare worker with PCR-confirmed SARS-CoV-2 infection or an uninfected control (not recorded which).

The J gene is TRBJ2-7, the V gene TRBV20-1; either TRBD1 or TRBD2 may supply D (5 bases each). The length of the CDR3 is 14 residues. Germline loops: CDR1 DFQATT, CDR2 SNEGSKA (reference sequence). The V gene lost 5 bases and the J gene lost 2 bases, with 16 bases spanning the gap. The CDR3 loop reads CSARSRDGTYEQYF. In nucleotides, the CDR3 is TGCAGTGCTCGCAGCCGGGACGGGACCTACGAGCAGTACTTC.

The V gene is TRBV4-1, the J gene TRBJ2-1; D ambiguous. The CDR3 has 13 residues. Germline V gene data show CDR1 as MGHRA and CDR2 as YSYEKL. V lost 4 bases and J 8 bases, leaving 12 bases between the germline ends. The CDR3 DNA follows: TGCGCCAGCAGCCCGATCACTCTCGATGAGCAGTTCTTC. Protein: CASSPITLDEQFF.

The chain combines TRBV2 with TRBJ1-3; D gene ambiguous. Germline CDR1 and CDR2: SNHLY and FYNNEI. V lost 2 bases to trimming and J lost 5 bases, with 7 bases between them. The CDR3 consists of 13 residues. As DNA, the CDR3 is TGTGCCAGCAGTGAACAGCGGCGAAACACCATATATTTT. Its protein is CASSEQRRNTIYF. The full variable domain, rest sourced from reference TRBV2 and TRBJ1-3, is EPEVTQTPSHQVTQMGQEVILRCVPISNHLYFYWYRQILGQKVEFLVSFYNNEISEKSEIFDDQFSVERPDGSNFTLKIRSTKLEDSAMYFCASSEQRRNTIYFGEGSWLTVV.

J is TRBJ2-3 and V is TRBV6-1, with TRBD2 as a possible D gene (6 bases). Trimming stripped 11 bases from V and 3 bases from J, with 12 bases between. Germline values: CDR1 MNHNS, CDR2 SASEGT. This CDR3 region has 12 residues. The CDR3 nucleotides are TGTGCCGCGCGACTAGTGACAGATACGCAGTATTTT. It specifies CAARLVTDTQYF.

This clonotype has at least ten counts. This chain joins TRBV7-8 and TRBJ1-6; 7 bases line up with TRBD1. The CDR3 runs 15 residues. CDR1 is SGHVS, CDR2 FQNEAQ, per germline. Trimming at V came to 3 bases and at J to 5 bases, leaving 4 bases not matched to a gene. The CDR3 DNA follows: TGTGCCAGCAGCTTCTCCGGGACAGATAATTCACCCCTCCACTTT. It specifies CASSFSGTDNSPLHF.

This clonotype has ten or more counts. The rearrangement joins TRBV12-3 or TRBV12-4 to TRBJ2-3, with D possibly TRBD2 on 6 matching bases. CDR3 length equals 14 residues. With 8 bases removed from V and 0 bases from J, the gap between germline ends came to 12 bases. CDR3 nucleotide sequence: TGTGCCAGCGGGAGGCTGGTCAGCACAGATACGCAGTATTTT. Residues: CASGRLVSTDTQYF.

This clonotype was counted ten times or more. The chain is built from TRBV27 and TRBJ2-7; a weak D match, TRBD2 (6 bases). Germline V gene sequence: CDR1 MNHEY, CDR2 SMNVEV (reference sequence). CDR3 size: 15 residues. V lost 3 bases and J lost 6, with 18 bases in between. CDR3 amino acids: CASSLTGLGLGEQYF. DNA of the CDR3: TGTGCCAGCAGTTTGACGGGGCTGGGACTGGGCGAGCAGTACTTC.

The chain recombines TRBV12-3 or TRBV12-4 with TRBJ1-5, with D unclear. This CDR3 has 15 amino acids. V was cut by 2 bases and J by 2 bases, with 10 bases left in between. The CDR3 region is CASSLLRGRNQPQHF. For the CDR3, the DNA is TGTGCCAGCAGTTTACTGCGCGGACGCAATCAGCCCCAGCATTTT.

This clonotype was seen many times. The chain is built from TRBV4-1 and TRBJ1-1, with D unresolved. Trimming removed 3 bases at V and 5 bases at J, with 4 bases between. Germline V gene sequence: CDR1 MGHRA, CDR2 YSYEKL. The CDR3 runs to 11 residues. CDR3 DNA: TGCGCCAGCAGCCAGAGAACTGAAGCTTTCTTT. Its translation: CASSQRTEAFF.

This clonotype occurred many times. The V gene is TRBV28, the J gene TRBJ2-2, with D uncertain. Germline V gene lookup returns CDR1 MDHEN and CDR2 SYDVKM. The V end was cut by 6 bases, the J end by 0 bases, with 5 bases between. The CDR3 contains 13 residues. CDR3: CASRVPNTGELFF. Written as DNA, the CDR3 is TGTGCCAGCAGGGTGCCGAACACCGGGGAGCTGTTTTTT.

This clonotype was picked up many times. The chain couples TRBV4-2 to TRBJ1-6, with D unresolved. V lost 0 bases and J lost 9, with 15 bases in between. From germline, CDR1 is LGHNA and CDR2 YNFKEQ. The CDR3 spans 16 residues. The CDR3 DNA follows: TGTGCCAGCAGCCAAGATTCAGAGGGTATTACTTCACCCCTCCACTTT. It is translated as CASSQDSEGITSPLHF.

As concerns this clonotype: The junction does not match germline at one end; this may be a read error. The gene calls are TRBV20-1 and TRBJ2-7; TRBD2 agrees at 15 bases. The CDR3 consists of 19 residues. The V gene's germline CDR1 is DFQATT and CDR2 SNEGSKA (reference sequence). CDR3 nucleotide sequence: TGCAGTGCTAGAGATCGGCTGGGACTAGCGGGAGGTGGCGGCTACAAGCAGTACTTC. This translates into CSARDRLGLAGGGGYKQYF.

There are many counts of this clonotype. The V and J genes are TRBV3-1 and TRBJ2-2; 7 bases are a match to TRBD1. Germline trimming cut 2 bases from V and 0 bases from J; bases unmatched to any gene: 3. Germline V CDR1 and CDR2: LGHDT, YNNKEL (reference sequence). The CDR3 is made up of 16 amino acids. The CDR3 loop is CASSQHGQANTGELFF. DNA of the CDR3: TGTGCCAGCAGCCAACATGGACAGGCGAACACCGGGGAGCTGTTTTTT.

This clonotype has only a few counts. The CDR3 is CASKGDRHNTEAFF. The CDR3 region has the DNA TGTGCCAGCAAAGGGGACAGGCACAACACTGAAGCTTTCTTT. The chain joins TRBV12-3 or TRBV12-4 to TRBJ1-1, with TRBD1 identical over 8 bases. The CDR3 length is 14 residues. V shed 7 bases and J 2 bases; nucleotides not matched to a gene: 6.

This clonotype has just one count. CDR3 sequence (DNA): TGTGCCAGCAGTACAGCTAACTATGGCTACACCTTC. Protein: CASSTANYGYTF. The V and J genes are TRBV6-5 and TRBJ1-2, with D uncertain. Germline V CDR1 and CDR2: MNHEY, SVGAGI. The germline V and J ends were trimmed by 5 bases and 0 bases, with 4 bases remaining between them. The CDR3 runs 12 residues.

This clonotype was seen at least ten times. The gene calls are TRBV13 and TRBJ2-1; D is possibly TRBD2 (5 bases). The CDR3 spans 12 residues. V was trimmed by 5 bases and J by 6 bases, leaving 8 bases between them. Per germline, CDR1 PRHDT and CDR2 FYEKMQ (reference sequence). The CDR3 DNA follows: TGTGCCAGCAGCACTCGGGGCAATGAGCAGTTCTTC. Protein product: CASSTRGNEQFF.

The rearrangement uses TRBV20-1 and TRBJ2-6, with a weak D call TRBD2 (5 bases). This CDR3 is built from 18 residues. The germline gives CDR1 DFQATT, CDR2 SNEGSKA (reference sequence). Deletions cut 2 bases from V and 0 bases from J, with 17 bases between. CDR3 sequence reads: CSARPRGRWASGANVLTF. The CDR3 nucleotides are TGCAGTGCTAGACCTCGCGGGCGCTGGGCCTCTGGGGCCAACGTCCTGACTTTC.

This clonotype appeared a few times. The rearrangement links TRBV7-2 to TRBJ1-1, with D hard to call. Germline lookup yields CDR1 SGHTA and CDR2 FQGNSA. This CDR3 has 11 amino acids. V lost 1 base, J lost 8 bases, and 5 bases lay in between. In DNA form, the CDR3 reads TGTGCCAGCAGCTTAGTCCTGGAAGCTTTCTTT. It translates to CASSLVLEAFF.

This clonotype showed up many times. The chain combines TRBV15 with TRBJ2-1; D perhaps matches TRBD2 (6 bases). The CDR3 runs 17 residues. Germline lookup yields CDR1 LNHNV and CDR2 YYDKDF (reference sequence). V dropped 4 bases and J dropped 4 bases, with 20 bases sitting between them. In DNA form, the CDR3 reads TGTGCCACCAGCATGAGCCGGGACTTGGTCCTTTACAATGAGCAGTTCTTC. Residues: CATSMSRDLVLYNEQFF.

V and J are TRBV28 and TRBJ1-2, with unresolved D. Germline V gene data show CDR1 as MDHEN and CDR2 as SYDVKM. The ends were cut back, 6 bases at V and 5 bases at J, with 19 bases in the middle. The CDR3 is 15 residues long. The CDR3 coding sequence is TGTGCCAGCAGCATCCAGGCGGTCAGAGGGTATGGCTACACCTTC. It codes for CASSIQAVRGYGYTF.

The V call is TRBV21-1, the J call TRBJ1-1; the DNA was not used to check the table's D call, TRBD1. TRBV21-1 is annotated as a pseudogene. The CDR3 loop spans 14 amino acids. This CDR3 reads CASSRDSLNTEAFF. The CDR3 nucleotides read TGTGCCAGCAGTCGGGACAGCTTGAACACTGAAGCTTTCTTT.

The V gene is TRBV2, the J gene TRBJ2-7; D gene ambiguous. This CDR3 region has 13 residues. Germline V gives CDR1 SNHLY, CDR2 FYNNEI. Trimming stripped 7 bases from V and 3 bases from J, with 13 bases between. CDR3 region: CASKVGINYEQYF. The CDR3 bases are TGTGCCAGCAAAGTGGGGATAAACTACGAGCAGTACTTC. Together with reference TRBV2 and TRBJ2-7, the CDR3 gives the full variable domain: EPEVTQTPSHQVTQMGQEVILRCVPISNHLYFYWYRQILGQKVEFLVSFYNNEISEKSEIFDDQFSVERPDGSNFTLKIRSTKLEDSAMYFCASKVGINYEQYFGPGTRLTVT.

The chain is built from TRBV7-9 and TRBJ2-7; tentatively, D is TRBD1 (5 bases). The CDR3 contains 11 residues. Trimming took 8 bases from V and 5 from J, leaving 10 bases between them. Looked up from germline, CDR1 is SEHNR and CDR2 is FQNEAQ (reference sequence). CDR3 bases: TGTGCCAGCCCGTCAGGGAACGAGCAGTACTTC. Translation: CASPSGNEQYF.

The J gene is TRBJ2-7, the V gene TRBV5-1, with TRBD2 matching over 11 bases. Germline V lookup: CDR1 SGHRS, CDR2 YFSETQ. Unmatched junction bases numbered 10, after V lost 4 bases and J lost 4 bases. The CDR3 spans 16 residues. CDR3 region: CASSTNSGRAAYEQYF. DNA of the CDR3: TGCGCCAGCAGCACCAATAGCGGGAGGGCTGCGTACGAGCAGTACTTC.

V usage is TRBV10-1 and J usage is TRBJ2-3; 9 bases fit TRBD2. CDR3 length: 17 residues. In germline, CDR1 is WNHNN, CDR2 SYGVQD (reference sequence). J gave up 4 bases and V 0 bases, and 8 bases lay outside the gene matches. The CDR3 is CASSESWIAGVADTQYF. CDR3 bases: TGCGCCAGCAGTGAGTCCTGGATAGCGGGAGTGGCAGATACGCAGTATTTT.

This sequence joins TRBV7-2 and TRBJ2-1, with a possible D match to TRBD2 (5 bases). The germline V and J ends were trimmed by 5 bases and 9 bases, with 14 bases remaining between them. The CDR3 covers 13 residues. CDR1 SGHTA and CDR2 FQGNSA come from the germline V gene. CDR3 loop: CASSHPGRGEQFF. The CDR3 DNA reads as TGTGCCAGCAGCCACCCGGGAAGAGGTGAGCAGTTCTTC.

This clonotype was seen at least ten times. The genes are TRBV27 and TRBJ2-1; the D gene is possibly TRBD1 (5 bases). CDR3 length: 14 residues. V lost 3 bases to trimming and J lost 4 bases, with 10 bases between them. Germline CDR1 is MNHEY and CDR2 is SMNVEV (reference sequence). The CDR3 DNA reads TGTGCCAGCAGTTTCAGTGCAGGGTACAATGAGCAGTTCTTC. Translating it yields CASSFSAGYNEQFF.

In its sample, this clonotype was seen many times. The rearrangement links TRBV7-6 to TRBJ1-5; 9 nucleotides match TRBD1. With V trimmed by 5 bases and J by 7 bases, 3 bases remained unmatched. The CDR3 extends over 13 amino acids. CDR1 and CDR2 from the germline V gene are SGHVS and FNYEAQ. Written as DNA, the CDR3 is TGTGCCAGCAGCAGGGACAGGGAACAGCCCCAGCATTTT. It is translated as CASSRDREQPQHF.

In this sample, this clonotype turned up a few times. The V and J genes are TRBV7-6 and TRBJ1-6, with D uncertain. Germline lookup yields CDR1 SGHVS and CDR2 FNYEAQ. The CDR3 runs to 13 residues. The V end was cut by 5 bases, the J end by 5 bases, with 7 bases between. The CDR3 coding sequence is TGTGCCAGCAGCGATACTCATAATTCACCCCTCCACTTT. Its translation is CASSDTHNSPLHF.

This clonotype has ten or more counts. This sequence joins TRBV9 and TRBJ2-7; D gene unclear. Germline-derived CDR1 and CDR2 are SGDLS and YYNGEE. The V and J ends lost 1 base and 3 bases respectively, with 11 bases between them. This CDR3 comprises 14 residues. DNA for the CDR3: TGTGCCAGCAGCGTAAGCAGGACGAGCTACGAGCAGTACTTC. It codes for CASSVSRTSYEQYF.